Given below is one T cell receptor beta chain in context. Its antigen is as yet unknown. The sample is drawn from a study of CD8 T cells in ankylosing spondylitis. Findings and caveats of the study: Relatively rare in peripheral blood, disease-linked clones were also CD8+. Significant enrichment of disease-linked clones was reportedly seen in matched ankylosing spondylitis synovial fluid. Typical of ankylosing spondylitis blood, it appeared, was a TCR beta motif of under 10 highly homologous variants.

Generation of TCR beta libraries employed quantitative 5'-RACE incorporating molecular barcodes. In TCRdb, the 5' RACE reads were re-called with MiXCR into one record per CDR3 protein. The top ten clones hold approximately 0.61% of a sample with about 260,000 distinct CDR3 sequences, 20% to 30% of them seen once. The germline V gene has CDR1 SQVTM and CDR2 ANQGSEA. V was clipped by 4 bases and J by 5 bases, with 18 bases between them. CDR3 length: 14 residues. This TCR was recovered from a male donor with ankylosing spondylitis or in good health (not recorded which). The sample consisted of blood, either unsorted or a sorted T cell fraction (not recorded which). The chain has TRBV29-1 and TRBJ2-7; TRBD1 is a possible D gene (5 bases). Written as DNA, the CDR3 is TGCAGCGTTGTTACCGACAGAGTCTTAAACGAGCAGTACTTC. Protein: CSVVTDRVLNEQYF.